The 24 T cell receptor beta chains reported below all come from one sample, sequenced in a study of shared clonotypes between healthy human individuals. This table comes from immunoSEQ multiplex PCR, and its TCRdb copy is limited to in-frame clones, with some not included. This table holds around 700,000 clones, around 72% found once. Sequenced: memory CD4+ T cells sorted from blood. Sample subset: CD45RA-negative fraction. These receptors all stem from a woman between 25 and 40 years old in good health.

This clone was picked up one time. V gene TRBV25-1 combines with J gene TRBJ2-3, with TRBD2 as a possible D gene (6 bases). CDR3 length: 14 residues. Trimming left V 4 bases short and J 1 base short, with 9 bases between. Germline values: CDR1 MGHDK, CDR2 SYGVNS. DNA of the CDR3: TGTGCCAGCAGTGCTAGCGCAGGCACAGATACGCAGTATTTT. This gives the protein CASSASAGTDTQYF. The variable domain in full, completed from reference TRBV25-1 and TRBJ2-3, reads EADIYQTPRYLVIGTGKKITLECSQTMGHDKMYWYQQDPGMELHLIHYSYGVNSTEKGDLSSESTVSRIRTEHFPLTLESARPSHTSQYLCASSASAGTDTQYFGPGTRLTVL.

The chain employs TRBV7-9 and TRBJ2-3; 12 positions agree with TRBD2. Germline-derived CDR1 and CDR2 are SEHNR and FQNEAQ (reference sequence). V trimming: 5 bases; J trimming: 3 bases; junction bases outside the gene matches: 9. The CDR3 sequence is 17 residues long. The CDR3 bases are TGTGCCAGCAGCGCAGCTCCGGGACTAGCGGGTACAGATACGCAGTATTTT. Protein product: CASSAAPGLAGTDTQYF.

The chain couples TRBV18 to TRBJ2-1, with D possibly TRBD2 on 6 matching bases. The CDR3 spans 13 residues. The V gene's germline CDR1 is KGHSH and CDR2 LQKENI. Trimming took off 0 bases at V and 10 bases at J, with 10 bases between the two ends. The chain's CDR3 is CASSPPAGREQFF. The CDR3 region has the DNA TGTGCCAGCTCACCACCAGCGGGCCGGGAGCAGTTCTTC.

In DNA, the CDR3 is TGTGCCAGCAGTGGGGAGGGGCTAATTAAAGCTTTCTTT. It yields the protein CASSGEGLIKAFF. The chain employs TRBV7-9 and TRBJ1-1; TRBD1 is a possible D gene (5 bases). The germline V gene encodes CDR1 SEHNR and CDR2 FQNEAQ (reference sequence). V was shortened by 6 bases and J by 9 bases, with 17 bases between the two germline ends. CDR3 size: 13 residues. The full variable domain, rest sourced from reference TRBV7-9 and TRBJ1-1, is DTGVSQNPRHKITKRGQNVTFRCDPISEHNRLYWYRQTLGQGPEFLTYFQNEAQLEKSRLLSDRFSAERPKGSFSTLEIQRTEQGDSAMYLCASSGEGLIKAFFGQGTRLTVV.

This clone appeared a few times. This rearrangement joins TRBV28 to TRBJ1-1, with 8 bases aligning to TRBD1. From germline, CDR1 is MDHEN and CDR2 SYDVKM. Trimming took 5 bases from V and 4 from J; bases not matched to a gene: 9. The CDR3 runs 15 residues. The CDR3 loop reads CASSPTTGAVTEAFF. In DNA, the CDR3 is TGTGCCAGCAGTCCAACGACAGGGGCGGTCACTGAAGCTTTCTTT.

This rearrangement joins TRBV4-2 to TRBJ2-5; 7 bases fit TRBD1. CDR1 is LGHNA and CDR2 is YNFKEQ in the germline V gene. This CDR3 spans 14 amino acids. Unmatched junction bases numbered 3, after V lost 1 base and J lost 4 bases. CDR3 sequence reads: CASSQGDSRETQYF. CDR3 DNA sequence: TGTGCCAGCAGCCAAGGGGACAGTCGAGAGACCCAGTACTTC.

The V and J genes are TRBV4-1 and TRBJ1-3; unclear D gene. V dropped 0 bases and J dropped 3 bases, with 9 bases sitting between them. Germline V lookup: CDR1 MGHRA, CDR2 YSYEKL. CDR3 length: 15 amino acids. This CDR3 reads CASSQDPSLGNTIYF. CDR3 nucleotides: TGCGCCAGCAGCCAAGATCCTTCTCTTGGAAACACCATATATTTT.

As regards this clone: A read error may explain this, as a much larger clone is one base away. The chain links TRBV6-1 to TRBJ2-6, with D uncertain. CDR3 size: 14 residues. The V end was cut by 3 bases, the J end by 0 bases, with 3 bases between. Germline values: CDR1 MNHNS, CDR2 SASEGT. CDR3 loop: CASSDHSGANVLTF. DNA of the CDR3: TGTGCCAGCAGTGACCACTCTGGGGCCAACGTCCTGACTTTC.

As to this clone: This may come from a read error, since a much larger clone is one base off. This chain links TRBV25-1 with TRBJ2-2; D is unclear. With 5 bases removed from V and 1 base from J, the gap between germline ends came to 14 bases. Germline values: CDR1 MGHDK, CDR2 SYGVNS. The CDR3 loop spans 16 amino acids. The CDR3 DNA sequence: TGTGCCAGCAGTAGCTACAGTTTCGTGAACACCGGGGAGCTGTTTTTT. This codes for CASSSYSFVNTGELFF.

This clone was observed a handful of times. The V gene is TRBV7-6, the J gene TRBJ2-2; 16 bases fit TRBD2. V gave up 5 bases and J gave up 5 bases; unmatched junction bases: 8. Germline V gene sequence: CDR1 SGHVS, CDR2 FNYEAQ. The length of the CDR3 is 18 residues. The CDR3: CASSTGLAGGPGTGELFF. The CDR3 DNA follows: TGTGCCAGCAGCACGGGACTAGCGGGAGGGCCTGGGACCGGGGAGCTGTTTTTT.

V gene TRBV5-1 combines with J gene TRBJ1-2; TRBD1 is a possible D gene (5 bases). CDR1 and CDR2 from the germline V gene are SGHRS and YFSETQ. The CDR3 is 15 amino acids. Trimming took 0 bases from V and 8 from J, leaving 17 bases between them. The CDR3 is CASSLAGRDPGGYTF. The CDR3 bases are TGCGCCAGCAGCTTGGCCGGCCGGGATCCAGGGGGCTACACCTTC.

The chain uses TRBV11-2 and TRBJ1-1, with 8 bases aligning to TRBD1. The junction had 5 bases not matched to a gene; V was cut back by 5 bases and J by 0 bases. CDR1 is SGHAT and CDR2 is FQNNGV in the germline V gene. CDR3 length: 15 residues. The CDR3 DNA reads TGTGCCAGCAGCCCGCGACAGGGGATGAACACTGAAGCTTTCTTT. It codes for CASSPRQGMNTEAFF.

In DNA form, the CDR3 reads TGTGCCAGCAGTGCAGGGGGCTCCTACGAGCAGTACTTC. It translates to CASSAGGSYEQYF. This chain connects TRBV9 to TRBJ2-7, with 7 bases lining up with TRBD1. Germline CDR1 reads SGDLS; CDR2 reads YYNGEE. This CDR3 comprises 13 residues. The V gene end was trimmed by 5 bases and the J gene end by 0 bases; junction bases not matched to a gene: 2.

This chain links TRBV11-2 with TRBJ2-7, with TRBD1 matching 8 bases. The CDR3 spans 12 residues. The V segment lost 8 bases and the J segment 4 bases; nucleotides outside the gene matches: 4. CDR1 and CDR2 (germline): SGHAT, FQNNGV. CDR3 amino acids: CASGQGSYEQYF. For the CDR3, the DNA is TGTGCCAGCGGACAGGGTTCTTACGAGCAGTACTTC.

This clone was counted only a few times. J is TRBJ2-2 and V is TRBV4-2, with no clear D. V dropped 7 bases and J dropped 2 bases, with 14 bases sitting between them. CDR3 length equals 15 residues. Germline CDR1 and CDR2: LGHNA and YNFKEQ. CDR3 DNA: TGTGCCAGCACCCCAAGGTACGGAAACACCGGGGAGCTGTTTTTT. It translates to CASTPRYGNTGELFF.

The chain carries TRBV21-1 and TRBJ2-5; no check of the table's D call, TRBD2, against the DNA was made. TRBV21-1 is designated a pseudogene. The CDR3 is made up of 19 amino acids. The CDR3 sequence: CASSNKGPPSGKEQETQYF. In DNA form, the CDR3 reads TGTGCCAGCAGCAATAAAGGTCCTCCTAGCGGGAAGGAACAAGAGACCCAGTACTTC.

V usage is TRBV7-2 and J usage is TRBJ2-7, with 8 bases matching TRBD1. V was clipped by 6 bases and J by 5 bases; unmatched bases: 12. Germline V CDR1 and CDR2: SGHTA, FQGNSA. CDR3 length equals 15 residues. The CDR3 DNA is TGTGCCAGCAGTTTCGTCGGCAGGGGGCTCCACGAGCAGTACTTC. Its protein product is CASSFVGRGLHEQYF.

The chain carries TRBV5-6 and TRBJ2-5; a possible D gene is TRBD1 (5 bases). V lost 1 base, J lost 1 base, and 17 bases lay in between. CDR1 is SGHDT and CDR2 is YYEEEE in the germline V gene. The CDR3 contains 17 residues. CDR3 amino acids: CASSLKGAMPFQETQYF. DNA for the CDR3: TGTGCCAGCAGCTTGAAAGGGGCCATGCCCTTCCAAGAGACCCAGTACTTC.

The chain joins TRBV4-1 to TRBJ2-1; 10 nucleotides align to TRBD2. This CDR3 contains 15 residues. Trimming removed 6 bases from V and 12 bases from J; junction bases left unmatched: 14. CDR1 is MGHRA and CDR2 is YSYEKL in the germline V gene. The CDR3 DNA reads TGCGCCAGCAGGGGCCCGGGGCTAGCGGGAGCCAGGCAGTTCTTC. Translated: CASRGPGLAGARQFF.

The chain combines TRBV28 with TRBJ2-5; D unresolved. CDR1 is MDHEN and CDR2 is SYDVKM in the germline V gene. The V gene lost 2 bases and the J gene lost 2 bases, with 9 bases spanning the gap. The CDR3 runs 14 residues. The CDR3 sequence: CASSLANVQETQYF. CDR3 DNA: TGTGCCAGCAGTTTAGCGAACGTTCAAGAGACCCAGTACTTC.

The J gene is TRBJ2-3, the V gene TRBV4-2; D is ambiguous. Trimming took off 0 bases at V and 2 bases at J, with 6 bases between the two ends. Germline values: CDR1 LGHNA, CDR2 YNFKEQ. This CDR3 is 14 amino acids long. CDR3 region: CASSQDRNTDTQYF. The CDR3 nucleotides read TGTGCCAGCAGCCAAGACAGAAACACAGATACGCAGTATTTT.

CDR3: CASSISSGRAQDTQYF. DNA for the CDR3: TGTGCCAGCAGCATCTCTAGCGGGAGGGCCCAAGATACGCAGTATTTT. The chain carries TRBV7-2 and TRBJ2-3; TRBD2 matches at 12 bases. The germline gives CDR1 SGHTA, CDR2 FQGNSA. Losses at the gene ends were 5 bases for V and 5 bases for J; bases not matched to a gene: 8. This CDR3 spans 16 amino acids.

The chain employs TRBV25-1 and TRBJ1-2; tentative D call: TRBD1 (6 bases). The germline V and J ends were trimmed by 6 bases and 4 bases, with 15 bases remaining between them. Germline V gene data show CDR1 as MGHDK and CDR2 as SYGVNS. There are 14 residues in the CDR3. DNA for the CDR3: TGTGCCAGCAGCCCACTGAACAGGGTCTATGGCTACACCTTC. Protein: CASSPLNRVYGYTF.

This rearrangement joins TRBV21-1 to TRBJ1-4. TRBV21-1 represents a pseudogene. This CDR3 region has 16 residues. The CDR3 DNA sequence: TGTGCCAGCAGCAAACCGCACCGTGCAACTAATGAAAAACTGTTTTTT. Amino acids: CASSKPHRATNEKLFF.